The 10 T cell receptor beta chains in this list originate from one sample, sequenced in a study of cytomegalovirus exposure and HLA in healthy donors. The PCR employed 60 Vbeta primers together with 13 Jbeta primers. The protocol was immunoSEQ multiplex PCR, while the TCRdb copy is restricted to in-frame clones and leaves out a portion. The table has roughly 51,000 clones, roughly four fifths seen once; the top ten hold around 2.5%. The sample consisted of PBMCs. Receptors were obtained from a boy between 10 and 17 years old in good health and CMV-seropositive.

The genes are TRBV18 and TRBJ1-2; 7 bases align to TRBD1. The CDR3 length is 10 residues. Per the germline V gene, CDR1 is KGHSH and CDR2 is LQKENI. For the CDR3, the DNA is TGTGTCCGACAGGGAGATGGCTACACCTTC. Translated, it gives CVRQGDGYTF.

The chain employs TRBV14 and TRBJ2-7; 8 bases match TRBD1. Germline V gene data show CDR1 as SGHDN and CDR2 as FVKESK. The V and J ends lost 3 bases and 5 bases, in that order; junction bases with no gene match: 15. The CDR3 has 17 residues. For the CDR3, the DNA is TGTGCCAGCAGCCAGGAGATACCCGGGACAGGTTTGGACGAGCAGTACTTC. It specifies CASSQEIPGTGLDEQYF.

This chain uses TRBV4-1 with TRBJ1-5; D remains unclear. The ends were cut back, 0 bases at V and 3 bases at J, with 18 bases in the middle. From germline, CDR1 is MGHRA and CDR2 YSYEKL. There are 18 residues in the CDR3. The CDR3 region has the DNA TGCGCCAGCAGCCAAGATTTCGGAGGCGGGATCCACAATCAGCCCCAGCATTTT. It yields the protein CASSQDFGGGIHNQPQHF.

This chain connects TRBV6-6 to TRBJ2-2; no clear D. The CDR3 is 14 residues long. V shed 4 bases and J shed 6 bases, with 12 bases lying between them. Germline assignment: CDR1 MNHNY and CDR2 SVGAGI (reference sequence). The chain's CDR3 is CASSSSAGSGELFF. The CDR3 coding sequence is TGTGCCAGCAGTTCCTCGGCAGGATCCGGGGAGCTGTTTTTT.

J is TRBJ2-3 and V is TRBV5-4, with 7 bases matching TRBD2. The CDR3 has 14 residues. The V gene end was trimmed by 0 bases and the J gene end by 7 bases; junction bases not matched to a gene: 5. The V gene's germline CDR1 is SGHNT and CDR2 YYREEE (reference sequence). CDR3 sequence: CASSLGGEGNTQYF. CDR3 nucleotide sequence: TGTGCCAGCAGCTTGGGGGGGGAGGGTAATACGCAGTATTTT.

The chain couples TRBV5-1 to TRBJ2-1; TRBD1 matches 9 bases. Trimming removed 0 bases from V and 8 bases from J; junction bases left unmatched: 9. The CDR3 is 16 amino acids. Germline-derived CDR1 and CDR2 are SGHRS and YFSETQ. The chain's CDR3 is CASSLATGGDSDEQFF. The CDR3 DNA reads as TGCGCCAGCAGCTTGGCGACAGGGGGGGATAGTGATGAGCAGTTCTTC.

V gene TRBV11-2 combines with J gene TRBJ2-7; D perhaps matches TRBD1 (5 bases). Trimming removed 6 bases at V and 4 bases at J, with 16 bases between. Looked up from germline, CDR1 is SGHAT and CDR2 is FQNNGV. The CDR3 contains 14 residues. Here the CDR3 reads CASSSDMGQYEQYF. The DNA of the CDR3 is TGTGCCAGCAGTTCGGACATGGGCCAATACGAGCAGTACTTC.

J is TRBJ1-1 and V is TRBV7-9; D is unclear. V lost 6 bases, J lost 5 bases, and 16 bases lay in between. Germline-derived CDR1 and CDR2 are SEHNR and FQNEAQ (reference sequence). The CDR3 is 14 residues long. CDR3 loop: CASRPRSGLTEAFF. In nucleotides, the CDR3 is TGTGCCAGCAGGCCGCGTTCGGGTTTAACTGAAGCTTTCTTT.

The chain joins TRBV19 to TRBJ1-3, with D unclear. Trimming cost V 1 base and J 8 bases, with 12 bases left between them. This CDR3 is 14 amino acids long. Germline lookup yields CDR1 LNHDA and CDR2 SQIVND (reference sequence). CDR3 in DNA: TGTGCCAGTAGTATAGGACCCTCAGCGGACACCATATATTTT. Protein product: CASSIGPSADTIYF.

The CDR3 sequence is CANQAGGHPGTDTQYF. Written as DNA, the CDR3 is TGTGCCAACCAAGCGGGGGGGCATCCCGGCACAGATACGCAGTATTTT. The chain employs TRBV6-4 and TRBJ2-3; 10 bases fit TRBD2. J gave up 1 base and V 10 bases, and 11 bases lay outside the gene matches. This CDR3 contains 16 residues. Germline V gene data show CDR1 as MRHNA and CDR2 as SNTAGT.